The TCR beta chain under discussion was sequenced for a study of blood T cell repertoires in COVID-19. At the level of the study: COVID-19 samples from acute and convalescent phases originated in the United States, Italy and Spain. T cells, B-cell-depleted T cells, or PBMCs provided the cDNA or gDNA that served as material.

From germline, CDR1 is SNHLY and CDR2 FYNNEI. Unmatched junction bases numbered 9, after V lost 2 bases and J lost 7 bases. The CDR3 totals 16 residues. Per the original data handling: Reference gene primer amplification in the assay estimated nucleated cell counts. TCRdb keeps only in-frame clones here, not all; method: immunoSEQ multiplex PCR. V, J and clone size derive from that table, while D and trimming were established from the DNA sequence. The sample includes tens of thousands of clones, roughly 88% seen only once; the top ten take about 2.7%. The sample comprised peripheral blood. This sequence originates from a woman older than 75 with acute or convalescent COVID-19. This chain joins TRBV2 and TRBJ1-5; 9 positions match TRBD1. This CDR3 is CASSERGQGPGQPQHF. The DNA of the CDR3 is TGTGCCAGCAGTGAAAGAGGACAGGGGCCTGGGCAGCCCCAGCATTTT.